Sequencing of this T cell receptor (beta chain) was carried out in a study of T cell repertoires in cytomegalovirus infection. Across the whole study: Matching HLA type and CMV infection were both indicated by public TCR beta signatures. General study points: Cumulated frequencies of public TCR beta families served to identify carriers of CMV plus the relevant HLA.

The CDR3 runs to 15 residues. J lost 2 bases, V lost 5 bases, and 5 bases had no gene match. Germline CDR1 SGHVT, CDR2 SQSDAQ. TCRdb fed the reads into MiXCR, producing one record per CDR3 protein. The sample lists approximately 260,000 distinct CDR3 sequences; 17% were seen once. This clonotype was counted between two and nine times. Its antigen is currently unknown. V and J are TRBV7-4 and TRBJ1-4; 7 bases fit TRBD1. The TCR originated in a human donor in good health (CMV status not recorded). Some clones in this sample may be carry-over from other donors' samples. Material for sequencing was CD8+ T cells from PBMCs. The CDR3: CASSPEGATNEKLFF. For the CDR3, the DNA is TGTGCCAGCAGCCCGGAGGGGGCCACTAATGAAAAACTGTTTTTT.